This T cell receptor beta chain comes out of a study of cytomegalovirus exposure and HLA in healthy donors. Study-level background: Earlier findings included nearly 120 million unique TCR beta sequences obtained from 150 million to 200 million T cells.

Each donor was nominally healthy when sampled (though unrecorded immune exposures were likely). Study-level results: Donors belonging to an Asian-associated ancestry cluster reportedly showed fewer N-insertions in productive TCRs than the roughly 680-donor mean, according to what a later analysis found. The authors excluded some V segments, including TRBV6-2 and TRBV6-3, as indistinguishable.

On this clone itself: Antigen: not known.

The PCR had 60 Vbeta and 13 Jbeta primers. Generated by immunoSEQ multiplex PCR, the TCRdb table keeps only in-frame clones and is missing some. The table has approximately 46,000 clones, 72% seen once. V was clipped by 1 base and J by 4 bases, with 7 bases between them. Per the germline V gene, CDR1 is LNHDA and CDR2 is SQIVND (reference sequence). The CDR3 extends over 14 amino acids. The source of this sequence is a man aged 30 to 39 in good health and CMV-seronegative. The sample comprised PBMCs. This chain links TRBV19 with TRBJ2-2; D may be TRBD1 (5 bases). CDR3 amino acids: CASSIGQFTGELFF. The CDR3, as DNA: TGTGCCAGTAGTATAGGACAGTTCACCGGGGAGCTGTTTTTT. The full variable domain, completed using reference TRBV19 and TRBJ2-2, is DGGITQSPKYLFRKEGQNVTLSCEQNLNHDAMYWYRQDPGQGLRLIYYSQIVNDFQKGDIAEGYSVSREKKESFPLTVTSAQKNPTAFYLCASSIGQFTGELFFGEGSRLTVL.